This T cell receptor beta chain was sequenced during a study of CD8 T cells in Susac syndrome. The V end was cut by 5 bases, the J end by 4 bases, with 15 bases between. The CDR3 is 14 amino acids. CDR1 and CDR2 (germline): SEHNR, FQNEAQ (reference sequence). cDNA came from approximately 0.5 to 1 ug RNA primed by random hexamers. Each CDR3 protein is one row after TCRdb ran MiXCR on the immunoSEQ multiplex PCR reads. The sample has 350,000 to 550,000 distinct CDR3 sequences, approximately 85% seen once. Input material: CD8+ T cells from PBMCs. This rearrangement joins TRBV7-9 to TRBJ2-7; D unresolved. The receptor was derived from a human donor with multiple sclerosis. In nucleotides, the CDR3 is TGTGCCAGCAGCCAAGCGCAAGTTTGGTACGAGCAGTACTTC. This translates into CASSQAQVWYEQYF.